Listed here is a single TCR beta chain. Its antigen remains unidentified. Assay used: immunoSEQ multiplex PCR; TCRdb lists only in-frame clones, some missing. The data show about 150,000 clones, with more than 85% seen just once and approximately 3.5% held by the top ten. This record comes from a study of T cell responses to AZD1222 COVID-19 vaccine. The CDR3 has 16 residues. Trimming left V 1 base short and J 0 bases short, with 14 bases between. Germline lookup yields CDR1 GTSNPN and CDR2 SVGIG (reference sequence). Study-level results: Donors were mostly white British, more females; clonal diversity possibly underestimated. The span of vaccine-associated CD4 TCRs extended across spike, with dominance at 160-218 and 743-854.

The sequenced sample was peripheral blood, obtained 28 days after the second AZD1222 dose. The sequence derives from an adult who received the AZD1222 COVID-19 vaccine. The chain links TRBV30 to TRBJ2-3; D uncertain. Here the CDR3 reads CAWSGRDGMSTDTQYF. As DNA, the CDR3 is TGTGCCTGGAGTGGACGAGACGGAATGAGCACAGATACGCAGTATTTT.